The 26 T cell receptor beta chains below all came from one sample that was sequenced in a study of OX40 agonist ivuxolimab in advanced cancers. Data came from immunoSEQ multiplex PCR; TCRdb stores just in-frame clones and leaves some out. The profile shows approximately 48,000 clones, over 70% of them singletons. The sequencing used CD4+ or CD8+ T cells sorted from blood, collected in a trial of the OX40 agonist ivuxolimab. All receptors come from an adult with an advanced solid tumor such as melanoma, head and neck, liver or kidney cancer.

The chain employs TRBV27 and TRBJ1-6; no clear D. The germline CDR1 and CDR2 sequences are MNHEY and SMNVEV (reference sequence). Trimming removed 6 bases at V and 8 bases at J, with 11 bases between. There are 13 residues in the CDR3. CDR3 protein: CASRGMWDSPLHF. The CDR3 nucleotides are TGTGCCAGCAGGGGAATGTGGGATTCACCCCTCCACTTT.

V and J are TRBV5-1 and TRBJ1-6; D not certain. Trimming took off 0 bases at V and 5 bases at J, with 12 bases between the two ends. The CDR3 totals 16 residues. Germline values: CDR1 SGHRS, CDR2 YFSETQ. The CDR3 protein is CASSLGEWGDNSPLHF. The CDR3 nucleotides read TGCGCCAGCAGCTTGGGAGAGTGGGGAGATAATTCACCCCTCCACTTT.

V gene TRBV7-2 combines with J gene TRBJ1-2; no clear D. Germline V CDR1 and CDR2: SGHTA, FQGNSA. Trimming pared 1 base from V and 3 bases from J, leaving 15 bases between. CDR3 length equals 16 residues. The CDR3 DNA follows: TGTGCCAGCAGCTTAGTGGCGGATTCAGGACACTATGGCTACACCTTC. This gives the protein CASSLVADSGHYGYTF.

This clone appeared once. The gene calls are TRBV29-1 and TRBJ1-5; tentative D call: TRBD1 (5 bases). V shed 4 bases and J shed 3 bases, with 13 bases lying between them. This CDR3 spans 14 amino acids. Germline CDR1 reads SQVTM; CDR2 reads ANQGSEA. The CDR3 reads CSVGEGRDNQPQHF. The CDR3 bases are TGCAGCGTTGGGGAAGGCAGGGACAATCAGCCCCAGCATTTT.

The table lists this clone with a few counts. CDR3 sequence (DNA): TGTGCCAGCAGCTTGGGGACTAGCGGTCCAAAGGTTACGCAGTATTTT. Protein sequence: CASSLGTSGPKVTQYF. This sequence joins TRBV7-6 and TRBJ2-3; TRBD2 agrees at 11 bases. Germline V gene lookup returns CDR1 SGHVS and CDR2 FNYEAQ. J was trimmed by 8 bases and V by 3 bases; bases with no gene match: 10. This CDR3 has 16 amino acids.

The CDR3 region has the DNA TGTGCCAGCAGCTTAAGGGAGGCGGGGCAAGAGACCCAGTACTTC. Translating it yields CASSLREAGQETQYF. The chain uses TRBV5-4 and TRBJ2-5; tentatively, D is TRBD2 (6 bases). CDR1 is SGHNT and CDR2 is YYREEE in the germline V gene (reference sequence). The CDR3 totals 15 residues. The V end was cut by 2 bases, the J end by 2 bases, with 13 bases between.

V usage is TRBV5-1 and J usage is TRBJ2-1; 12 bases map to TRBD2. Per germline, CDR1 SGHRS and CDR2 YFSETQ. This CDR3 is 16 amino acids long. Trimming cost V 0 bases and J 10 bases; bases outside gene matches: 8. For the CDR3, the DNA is TGCGCCAGCAGCTTGGAAGCTAGCGGGAGGGTTGGGGAGCAGTTCTTC. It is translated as CASSLEASGRVGEQFF. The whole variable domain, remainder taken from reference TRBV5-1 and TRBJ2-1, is KAGVTQTPRYLIKTRGQQVTLSCSPISGHRSVSWYQQTPGQGLQFLFEYFSETQRNKGNFPGRFSGRQFSNSRSEMNVSTLELGDSALYLCASSLEASGRVGEQFFGPGTRLTVL.

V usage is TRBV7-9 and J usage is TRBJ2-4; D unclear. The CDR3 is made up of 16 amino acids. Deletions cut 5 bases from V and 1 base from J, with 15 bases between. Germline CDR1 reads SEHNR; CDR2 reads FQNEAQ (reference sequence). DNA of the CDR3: TGTGCCAGCAGCCACTTCCTCCTAGGGGCCAAAAACATTCAGTACTTC. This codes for CASSHFLLGAKNIQYF.

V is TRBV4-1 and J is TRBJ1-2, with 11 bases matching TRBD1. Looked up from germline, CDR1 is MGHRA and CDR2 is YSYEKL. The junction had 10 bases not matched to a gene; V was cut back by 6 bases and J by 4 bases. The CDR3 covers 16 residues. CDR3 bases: TGCGCCAGCAGACCCCTCGGGACAGGGGGTTCCTATGGCTACACCTTC. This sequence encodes CASRPLGTGGSYGYTF.

In DNA form, the CDR3 reads TGTGCCAGCAGCTTGGGGGCCCGCAATCAGCCCCAGCATTTT. It encodes CASSLGARNQPQHF. This chain uses TRBV5-6 with TRBJ1-5, with unresolved D. V was trimmed by 0 bases and J by 2 bases, leaving 6 bases between them. The CDR3 length is 14 residues. Germline CDR1 SGHDT, CDR2 YYEEEE.

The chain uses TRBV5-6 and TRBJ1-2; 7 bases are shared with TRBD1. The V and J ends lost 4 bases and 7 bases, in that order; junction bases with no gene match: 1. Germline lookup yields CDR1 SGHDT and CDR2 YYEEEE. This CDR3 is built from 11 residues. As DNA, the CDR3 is TGTGCCAGCAGCAACAGGGGTGGCTACACCTTC. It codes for CASSNRGGYTF.

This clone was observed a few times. The CDR3 spells CASIAIPERGREQYF. The CDR3, as DNA: TGTGCCAGCATTGCCATCCCCGAGCGGGGTCGGGAGCAGTACTTC. The chain links TRBV28 to TRBJ2-7, with TRBD2 identical over 7 bases. The CDR3 is 15 residues long. Germline loops: CDR1 MDHEN, CDR2 SYDVKM. Germline trimming cut 7 bases from V and 7 bases from J; bases unmatched to any gene: 16.

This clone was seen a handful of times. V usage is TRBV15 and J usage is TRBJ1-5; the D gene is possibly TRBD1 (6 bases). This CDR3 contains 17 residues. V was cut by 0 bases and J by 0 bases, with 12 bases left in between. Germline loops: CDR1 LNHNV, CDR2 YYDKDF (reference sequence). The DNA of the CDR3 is TGTGCCACCAGCAGAGATTCGGGACAACATAGCAATCAGCCCCAGCATTTT. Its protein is CATSRDSGQHSNQPQHF.

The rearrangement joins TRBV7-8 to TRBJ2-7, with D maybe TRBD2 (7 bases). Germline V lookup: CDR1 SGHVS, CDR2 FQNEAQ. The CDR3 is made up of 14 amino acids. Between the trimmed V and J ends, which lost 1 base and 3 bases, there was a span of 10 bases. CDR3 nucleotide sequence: TGTGCCAGCAGCTTAGTGCGGGGGCACTACGAGCAGTACTTC. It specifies CASSLVRGHYEQYF.

CDR3 sequence reads: CAFRGDSNQPQHF. The CDR3 region has the DNA TGTGCCTTCAGAGGGGATAGCAATCAGCCCCAGCATTTT. V and J are TRBV2 and TRBJ1-5, with a tentative D call TRBD1 (5 bases). V dropped 11 bases and J dropped 0 bases, with 11 bases sitting between them. Germline V gene sequence: CDR1 SNHLY, CDR2 FYNNEI. The CDR3 spans 13 residues.

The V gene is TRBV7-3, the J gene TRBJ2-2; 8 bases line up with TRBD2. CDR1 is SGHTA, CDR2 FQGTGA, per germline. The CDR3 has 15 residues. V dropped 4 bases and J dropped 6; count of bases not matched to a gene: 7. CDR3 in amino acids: CASSSREGRAGELFF. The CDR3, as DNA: TGTGCCAGCAGCTCCCGGGAGGGGAGGGCCGGGGAGCTGTTTTTT.

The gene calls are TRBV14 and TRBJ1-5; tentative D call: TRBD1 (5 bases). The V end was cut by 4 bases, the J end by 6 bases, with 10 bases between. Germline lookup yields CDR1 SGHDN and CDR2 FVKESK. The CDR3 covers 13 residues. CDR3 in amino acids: CASSRGRGQPQHF. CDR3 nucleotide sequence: TGTGCCAGCAGCCGCGGGAGGGGTCAGCCCCAGCATTTT.

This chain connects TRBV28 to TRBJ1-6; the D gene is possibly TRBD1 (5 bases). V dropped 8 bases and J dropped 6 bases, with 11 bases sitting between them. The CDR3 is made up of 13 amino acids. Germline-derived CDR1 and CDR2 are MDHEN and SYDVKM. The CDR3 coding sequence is TGTGCCAGCGAGCGGGACCTTAATTCACCCCTCCACTTT. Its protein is CASERDLNSPLHF.

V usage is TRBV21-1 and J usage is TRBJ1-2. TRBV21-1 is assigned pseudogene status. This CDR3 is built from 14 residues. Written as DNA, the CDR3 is TGTGCCAGCAGCAAAAAGCGGCCTAACTATGGCTACACCTTC. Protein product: CASSKKRPNYGYTF.

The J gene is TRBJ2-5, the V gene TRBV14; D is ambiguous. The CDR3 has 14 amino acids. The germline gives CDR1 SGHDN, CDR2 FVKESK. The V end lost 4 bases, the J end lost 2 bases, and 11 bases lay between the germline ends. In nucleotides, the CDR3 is TGTGCCAGCAGCCTTTCATCCCCTCAAGAGACCCAGTACTTC. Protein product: CASSLSSPQETQYF.

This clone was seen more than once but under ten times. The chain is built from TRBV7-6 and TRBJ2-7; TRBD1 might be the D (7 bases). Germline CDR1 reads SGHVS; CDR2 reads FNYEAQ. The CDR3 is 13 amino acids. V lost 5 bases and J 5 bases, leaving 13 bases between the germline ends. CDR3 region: CASSRGGGHEQYF. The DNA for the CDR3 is TGTGCCAGCAGCCGAGGAGGGGGCCACGAGCAGTACTTC.

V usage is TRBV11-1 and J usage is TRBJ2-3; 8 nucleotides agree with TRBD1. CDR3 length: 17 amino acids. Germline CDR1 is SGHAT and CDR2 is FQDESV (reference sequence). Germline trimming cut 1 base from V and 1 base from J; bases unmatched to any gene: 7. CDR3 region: CASSLDPDRARTDTQYF. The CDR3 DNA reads TGTGCCAGCAGCTTAGACCCGGACAGGGCGCGCACAGATACGCAGTATTTT. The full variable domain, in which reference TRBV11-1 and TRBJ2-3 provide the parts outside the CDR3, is EAEVAQSPRYKITEKSQAVAFWCDPISGHATLYWYRQILGQGPELLVQFQDESVVDDSQLPKDRFSAERLKGVDSTLKIQPAELGDSAMYLCASSLDPDRARTDTQYFGPGTRLTVL.

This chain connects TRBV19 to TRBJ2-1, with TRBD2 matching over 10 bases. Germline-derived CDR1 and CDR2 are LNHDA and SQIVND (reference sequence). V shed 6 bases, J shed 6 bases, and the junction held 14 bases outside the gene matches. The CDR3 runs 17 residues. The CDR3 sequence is CASSPRGSGRGLNEQFF. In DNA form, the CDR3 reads TGTGCCAGTAGCCCGAGGGGGAGCGGGAGGGGTCTCAATGAGCAGTTCTTC.

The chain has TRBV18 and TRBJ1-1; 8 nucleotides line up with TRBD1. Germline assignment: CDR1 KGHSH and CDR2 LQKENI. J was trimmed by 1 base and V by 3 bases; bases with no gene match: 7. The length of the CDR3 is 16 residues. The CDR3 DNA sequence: TGTGCCAGCTCACCTGGGACAGGCACAACGAACACTGAAGCTTTCTTT. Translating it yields CASSPGTGTTNTEAFF.

In DNA form, the CDR3 reads TGTGCCAGCTCACCCGACAGGGTGTCCTACGAGCAGTACTTC. This gives the protein CASSPDRVSYEQYF. The rearrangement uses TRBV18 and TRBJ2-7; 7 bases line up with TRBD1. Trimming cost V 3 bases and J 1 base; bases outside gene matches: 3. The length of the CDR3 is 14 residues. Germline V gene sequence: CDR1 KGHSH, CDR2 LQKENI.

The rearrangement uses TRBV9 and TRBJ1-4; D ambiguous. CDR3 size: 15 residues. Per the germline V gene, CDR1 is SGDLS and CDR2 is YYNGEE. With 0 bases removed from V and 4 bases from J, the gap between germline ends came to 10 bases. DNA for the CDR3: TGTGCCAGCAGCGTAGGGCCAGGATTTAATGAAAAACTGTTTTTT. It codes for CASSVGPGFNEKLFF.